This entry features one T cell receptor beta chain sequence. The antigen is unknown. The entry originates in a study of cytomegalovirus exposure and HLA in healthy donors. Points from the study as a whole: Reportedly, HLA-A and HLA-B alleles of most subjects were accurately predicted from TCR beta. It was reported that the classifier diagnosed cytomegalovirus status with high specificity and sensitivity in both the original and validation cohorts. Rates of TCR association differed by HLA locus in a later analysis, with DRB1 highest and HLA-C lowest. Among TCR beta chains, those listed as cytomegalovirus-associated numbered under 200.

The PCR contained 60 Vbeta and 13 Jbeta primers. Data came from immunoSEQ multiplex PCR; TCRdb stores just in-frame clones and leaves some out. The table records under 200,000 clones, about four fifths of them present only once. Germline-derived CDR1 and CDR2 are SGHRS and YFSETQ. J gave up 7 bases and V 1 base, and 5 bases lay outside the gene matches. This CDR3 region has 14 residues. What was sequenced was PBMCs. V usage is TRBV5-1 and J usage is TRBJ2-1, with 7 bases fitting TRBD2. This sequence originates from a man aged 25-45 years in good health and CMV-seronegative. As DNA, the CDR3 is TGCGCCAGCAGCTTGAATGCGGGGGAAAATGAGCAGTTCTTC. Protein sequence: CASSLNAGENEQFF.